Here is one T cell receptor (beta chain) with its context. What it binds is unknown. Sample-barcoded 5' priming and a J-beta primer mix drove a second PCR of 7 to 11 cycles. Each cDNA was tagged by a template-switch adaptor containing 12 random nucleotides. Using its own MiXCR run on the 5' RACE reads, TCRdb lists one record per CDR3 protein. The repertoire consists of over a million distinct CDR3 sequences, with roughly 40% occurring once and the leading ten covering 7.9%. The source of the sample is a study of blood T cells in healthy people across ages. General observations from the study: Significant beta diversity loss was already apparent by age about 42, declining roughly linearly. PBMCs that were unsorted prevented a conclusive naive versus antigen-experienced comparison.

The sample comprised blood. This clonotype originated in a woman between 18 and 29 years old in good health.

CDR3 DNA sequence: TGTGCCAGCAGACGGTCCGGGACAGCTATGAACTATGGCTACACCTTC. It specifies CASRRSGTAMNYGYTF. J is TRBJ1-2 and V is TRBV12-3 or TRBV12-4; TRBD1 matches 7 bases. CDR3 length: 16 amino acids. Unmatched junction bases numbered 12, after V lost 6 bases and J lost 2 bases.